The 2 T cell receptor beta chains presented below share a single source sample, sequenced in a study of CD8+CD57+ T cells in acquired aplastic anemia. Patients included in sequencing had previously demonstrated CD8+CD57+ cell expansion by flow cytometry. Genomic DNA templated the TCR beta VDJ and CDR3 profiling. TCRdb re-analysed the reads in MiXCR, keeping a single row per CDR3 protein. The sample has about 40,000 distinct CDR3 sequences, about 60% seen once. Sequencing input: sorted CD4+, CD8+, or CD8+CD57+ T cells (not recorded which) from PBMCs. Receptors originate from a human donor with aplastic anemia.

The table lists this clonotype with many counts. The genes are TRBV10-2 and TRBJ1-1, with unresolved D. The CDR3 covers 13 residues. Trimming took 2 bases from V and 4 from J, leaving 8 bases between them. CDR1 is WSHSY, CDR2 SAAADI, per germline. The CDR3: CASSEPLSTEAFF. The DNA of the CDR3 is TGCGCCAGCAGTGAGCCCCTTTCCACTGAAGCTTTCTTT.

The chain employs TRBV24-1 and TRBJ2-7; D gene ambiguous. Germline values: CDR1 KGHDR, CDR2 SFDVKD. The germline V and J ends were trimmed by 3 bases and 5 bases, with 13 bases remaining between them. The CDR3 contains 14 residues. The DNA of the CDR3 is TGTGCCACCAGTGATGGCGAGTTCATGGACGAGCAGTACTTC. Its translation is CATSDGEFMDEQYF.